This record concerns one T cell receptor (beta chain) sequence. Its antigen is currently unknown. Assay: immunoSEQ multiplex PCR; the TCRdb copy retains only in-frame clones and omits some. The table has a few hundred thousand clones, over 60% seen once; the top ten hold 12%. This record comes from a study of shared clonotypes between healthy human individuals. This CDR3 has 16 residues. Germline V lookup: CDR1 SGHDT, CDR2 YYEEEE. With 0 bases removed from V and 4 bases from J, the gap between germline ends came to 11 bases. Study-wide findings and caveats: Only blood was sampled, and tissue TCR repertoires likely differ from blood ones.

The chain employs TRBV5-6 and TRBJ2-6; D remains ambiguous. The sample taken for sequencing was PBMCs. This clonotype was sampled from a middle-aged woman in good health. Some clones in this sample may be carry-over from other donors' samples. Written as DNA, the CDR3 is TGTGCCAGCAGCTTGGGGATAGGTGCGGGGGCCAACGTCCTGACTTTC. Protein: CASSLGIGAGANVLTF. Together with reference TRBV5-6 and TRBJ2-6, the CDR3 gives the full variable domain: DAGVTQSPTHLIKTRGQQVTLRCSPKSGHDTVSWYQQALGQGPQFIFQYYEEEERQRGNFPDRFSGHQFPNYSSELNVNALLLGDSALYLCASSLGIGAGANVLTFGAGSRLTVL.